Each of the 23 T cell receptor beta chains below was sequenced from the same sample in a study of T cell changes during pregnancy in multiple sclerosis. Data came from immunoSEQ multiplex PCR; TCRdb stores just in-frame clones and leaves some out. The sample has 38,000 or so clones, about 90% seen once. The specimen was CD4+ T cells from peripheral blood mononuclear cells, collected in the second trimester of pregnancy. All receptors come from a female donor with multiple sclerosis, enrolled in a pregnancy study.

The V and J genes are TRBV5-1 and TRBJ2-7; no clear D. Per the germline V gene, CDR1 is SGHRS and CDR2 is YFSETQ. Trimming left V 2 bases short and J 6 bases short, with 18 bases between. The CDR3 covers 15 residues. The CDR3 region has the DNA TGCGCCAGCAGCTTCTTTCCAGGCACGCAAGGCGAGCAGTACTTC. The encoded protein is CASSFFPGTQGEQYF. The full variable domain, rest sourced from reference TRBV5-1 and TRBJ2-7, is KAGVTQTPRYLIKTRGQQVTLSCSPISGHRSVSWYQQTPGQGLQFLFEYFSETQRNKGNFPGRFSGRQFSNSRSEMNVSTLELGDSALYLCASSFFPGTQGEQYFGPGTRLTVT.

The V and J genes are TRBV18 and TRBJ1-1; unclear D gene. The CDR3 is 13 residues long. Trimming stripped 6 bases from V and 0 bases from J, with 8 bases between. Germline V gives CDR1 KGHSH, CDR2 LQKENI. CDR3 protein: CASSMALNTEAFF. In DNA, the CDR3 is TGTGCCAGCTCTATGGCCTTGAACACTGAAGCTTTCTTT.

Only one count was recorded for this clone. The CDR3 DNA follows: TGCGCCAGCAGCCAGACTACCCTCCGGGACAGGTCGGGGGAAAAACTGTTTTTT. The encoded protein is CASSQTTLRDRSGEKLFF. The V gene is TRBV4-3, the J gene TRBJ1-4; 8 bases are shared with TRBD1. V lost 3 bases, J lost 8 bases, and 17 bases stayed unmatched. The CDR3 is 18 residues long. Looked up from germline, CDR1 is LGHNA and CDR2 is YSLEER.

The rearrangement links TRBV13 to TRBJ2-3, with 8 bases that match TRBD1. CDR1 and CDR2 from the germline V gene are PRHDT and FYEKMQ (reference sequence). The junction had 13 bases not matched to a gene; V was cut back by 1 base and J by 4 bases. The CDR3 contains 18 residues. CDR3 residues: CASSLEVRTGYAADTQYF. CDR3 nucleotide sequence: TGTGCCAGCAGCTTAGAGGTCCGGACAGGGTATGCAGCAGATACGCAGTATTTT. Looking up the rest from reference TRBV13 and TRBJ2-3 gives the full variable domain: AAGVIQSPRHLIKEKRETATLKCYPIPRHDTVYWYQQGPGQDPQFLISFYEKMQSDKGSIPDRFSAQQFSDYHSELNMSSLELGDSALYFCASSLEVRTGYAADTQYFGPGTRLTVL.

The CDR3, as DNA: TGTGCCAGCAGCGTAGCGTTCACAGATACGCAGTATTTT. It yields the protein CASSVAFTDTQYF. The V gene is TRBV9, the J gene TRBJ2-3; D gene unclear. There are 13 residues in the CDR3. V was shortened by 0 bases and J by 2 bases, with 4 bases between the two germline ends. Germline V lookup: CDR1 SGDLS, CDR2 YYNGEE.

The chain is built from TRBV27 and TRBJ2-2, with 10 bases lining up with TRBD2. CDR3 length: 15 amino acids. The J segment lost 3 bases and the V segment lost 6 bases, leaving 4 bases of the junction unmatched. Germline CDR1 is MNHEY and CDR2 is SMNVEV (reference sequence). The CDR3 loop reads CASRRAGGDTGELFF. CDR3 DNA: TGTGCCAGCAGAAGAGCGGGGGGGGACACCGGGGAGCTGTTTTTT.

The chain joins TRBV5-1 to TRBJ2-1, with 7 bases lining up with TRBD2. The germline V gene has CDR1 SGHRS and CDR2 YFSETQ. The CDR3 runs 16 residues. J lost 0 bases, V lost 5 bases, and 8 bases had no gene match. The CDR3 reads CASSRSSGISYNEQFF. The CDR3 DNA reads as TGCGCCAGCAGTAGATCTAGCGGAATCTCCTACAATGAGCAGTTCTTC.

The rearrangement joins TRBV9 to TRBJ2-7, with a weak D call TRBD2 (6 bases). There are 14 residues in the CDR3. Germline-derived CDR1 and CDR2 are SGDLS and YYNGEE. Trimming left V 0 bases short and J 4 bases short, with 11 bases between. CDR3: CASSVDEGRYEQYF. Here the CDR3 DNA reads TGTGCCAGCAGCGTAGATGAAGGGAGGTACGAGCAGTACTTC.

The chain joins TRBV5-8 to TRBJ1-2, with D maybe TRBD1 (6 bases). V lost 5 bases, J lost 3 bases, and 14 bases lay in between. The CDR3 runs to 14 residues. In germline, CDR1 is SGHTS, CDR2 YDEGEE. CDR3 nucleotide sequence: TGTGCCAGCAGAAAATCAGGGGCAGACTATGGCTACACCTTC. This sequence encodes CASRKSGADYGYTF.

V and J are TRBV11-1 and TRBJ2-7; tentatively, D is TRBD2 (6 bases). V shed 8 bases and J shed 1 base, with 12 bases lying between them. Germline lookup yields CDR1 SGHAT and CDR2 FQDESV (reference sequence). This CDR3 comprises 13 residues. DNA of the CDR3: TGTGCCAGCGGTGGACTAATGTCCTACGAGCAGTACTTC. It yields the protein CASGGLMSYEQYF.

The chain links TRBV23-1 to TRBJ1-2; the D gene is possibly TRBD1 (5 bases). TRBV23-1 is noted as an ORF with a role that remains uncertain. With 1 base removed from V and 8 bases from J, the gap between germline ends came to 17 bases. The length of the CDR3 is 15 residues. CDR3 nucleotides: TGCGCCAGCAGTCAATTGCTGGGGCGGCATTTAGGCTACACCTTC. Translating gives CASSQLLGRHLGYTF.

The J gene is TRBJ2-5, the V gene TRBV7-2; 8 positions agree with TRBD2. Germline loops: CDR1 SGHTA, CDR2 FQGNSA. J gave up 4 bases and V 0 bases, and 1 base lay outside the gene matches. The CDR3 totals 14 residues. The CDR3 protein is CASSLATSGETQYF. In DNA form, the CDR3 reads TGTGCCAGCAGCTTAGCTACTAGCGGAGAGACCCAGTACTTC.

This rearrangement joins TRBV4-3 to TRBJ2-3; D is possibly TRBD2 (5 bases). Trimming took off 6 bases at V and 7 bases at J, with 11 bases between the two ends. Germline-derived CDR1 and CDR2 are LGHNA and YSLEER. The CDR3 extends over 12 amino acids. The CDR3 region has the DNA TGCGCCAGCAGGGGAGTAGGATATACGCAGTATTTT. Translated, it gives CASRGVGYTQYF.

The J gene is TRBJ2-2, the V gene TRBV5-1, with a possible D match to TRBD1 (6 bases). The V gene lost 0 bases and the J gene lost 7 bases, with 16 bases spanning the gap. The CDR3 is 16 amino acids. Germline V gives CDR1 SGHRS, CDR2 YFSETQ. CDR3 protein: CASSLEGHRVGGELFF. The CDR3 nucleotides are TGCGCCAGCAGCTTGGAGGGACACCGGGTTGGCGGGGAGCTGTTTTTT.

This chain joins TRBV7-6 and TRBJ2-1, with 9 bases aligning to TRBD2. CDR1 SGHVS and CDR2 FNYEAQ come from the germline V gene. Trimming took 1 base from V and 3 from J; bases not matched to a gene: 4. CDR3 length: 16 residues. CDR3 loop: CASSLGGRAFYNEQFF. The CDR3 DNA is TGTGCCAGCAGCTTAGGCGGGAGGGCTTTCTACAATGAGCAGTTCTTC. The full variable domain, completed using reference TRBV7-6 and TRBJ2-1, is GAGVSQSPRYKVTKRGQDVALRCDPISGHVSLYWYRQALGQGPEFLTYFNYEAQQDKSGLPNDRFSAERPEGSISTLTIQRTEQRDSAMYRCASSLGGRAFYNEQFFGPGTRLTVL.

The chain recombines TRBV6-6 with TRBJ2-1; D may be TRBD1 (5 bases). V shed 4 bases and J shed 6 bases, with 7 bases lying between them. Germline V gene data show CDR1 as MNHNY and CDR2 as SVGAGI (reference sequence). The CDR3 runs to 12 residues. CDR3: CASSLTVNEQFF. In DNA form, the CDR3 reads TGTGCCAGCAGTTTGACAGTCAATGAGCAGTTCTTC.

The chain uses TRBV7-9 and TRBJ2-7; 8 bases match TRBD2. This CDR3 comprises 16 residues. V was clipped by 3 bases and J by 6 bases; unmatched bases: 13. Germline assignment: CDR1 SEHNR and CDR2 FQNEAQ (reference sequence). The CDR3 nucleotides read TGTGCCAGCAGCTTGTGGAGAGGAGCGGGAGAAAGCGAGCAGTACTTC. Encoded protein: CASSLWRGAGESEQYF.

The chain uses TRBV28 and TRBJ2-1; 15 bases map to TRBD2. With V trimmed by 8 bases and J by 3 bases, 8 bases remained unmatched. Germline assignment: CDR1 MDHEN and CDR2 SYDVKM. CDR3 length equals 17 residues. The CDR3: CASGGLAGGGVYNEQFF. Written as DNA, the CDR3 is TGTGCCAGCGGGGGACTAGCGGGGGGAGGGGTCTACAATGAGCAGTTCTTC.

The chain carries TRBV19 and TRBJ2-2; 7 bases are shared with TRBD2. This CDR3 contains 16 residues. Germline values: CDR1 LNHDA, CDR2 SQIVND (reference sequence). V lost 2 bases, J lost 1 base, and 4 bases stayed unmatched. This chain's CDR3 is CASSIPSGMNTGELFF. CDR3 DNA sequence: TGTGCCAGTAGTATACCTAGCGGAATGAACACCGGGGAGCTGTTTTTT.

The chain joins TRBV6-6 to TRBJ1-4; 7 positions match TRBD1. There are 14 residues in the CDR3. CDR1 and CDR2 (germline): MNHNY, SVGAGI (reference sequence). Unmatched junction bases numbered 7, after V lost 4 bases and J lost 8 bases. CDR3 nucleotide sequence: TGTGCCAGCAGTTTGGGCCAGGGGGGCGAAAAACTGTTTTTT. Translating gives CASSLGQGGEKLFF.

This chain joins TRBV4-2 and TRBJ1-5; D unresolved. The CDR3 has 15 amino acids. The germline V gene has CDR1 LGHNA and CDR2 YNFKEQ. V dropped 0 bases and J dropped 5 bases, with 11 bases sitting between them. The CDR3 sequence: CASSQDPGKDQPQHF. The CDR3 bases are TGTGCCAGCAGCCAAGACCCGGGAAAAGATCAGCCCCAGCATTTT.

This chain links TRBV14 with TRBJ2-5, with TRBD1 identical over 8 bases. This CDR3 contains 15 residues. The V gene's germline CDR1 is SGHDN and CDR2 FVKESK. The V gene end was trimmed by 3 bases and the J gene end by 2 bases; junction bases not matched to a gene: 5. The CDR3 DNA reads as TGTGCCAGCAGCCAGAGGACAGGGACTCAAGAGACCCAGTACTTC. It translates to CASSQRTGTQETQYF.

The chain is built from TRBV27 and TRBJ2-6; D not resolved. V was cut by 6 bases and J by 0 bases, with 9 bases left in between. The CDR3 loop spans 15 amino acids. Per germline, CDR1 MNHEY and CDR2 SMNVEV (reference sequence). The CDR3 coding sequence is TGTGCCAGCAGGCCGTATAGCTCTGGGGCCAACGTCCTGACTTTC. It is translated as CASRPYSSGANVLTF.